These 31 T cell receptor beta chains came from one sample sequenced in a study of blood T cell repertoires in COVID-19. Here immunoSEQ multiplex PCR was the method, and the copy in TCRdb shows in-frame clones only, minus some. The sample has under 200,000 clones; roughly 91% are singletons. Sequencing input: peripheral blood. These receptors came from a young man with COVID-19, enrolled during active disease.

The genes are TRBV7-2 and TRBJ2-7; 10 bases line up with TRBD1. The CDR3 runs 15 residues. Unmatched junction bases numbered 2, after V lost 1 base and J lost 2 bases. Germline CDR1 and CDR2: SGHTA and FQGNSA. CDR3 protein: CASSLGGTGAYEQYF. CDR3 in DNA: TGTGCCAGCAGCTTAGGTGGGACAGGGGCCTACGAGCAGTACTTC.

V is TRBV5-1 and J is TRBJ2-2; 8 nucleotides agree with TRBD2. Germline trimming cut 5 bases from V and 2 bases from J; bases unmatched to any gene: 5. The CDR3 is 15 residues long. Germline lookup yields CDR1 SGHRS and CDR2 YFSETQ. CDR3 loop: CASSAGGANTGELFF. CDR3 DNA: TGCGCCAGCAGTGCGGGGGGCGCCAACACCGGGGAGCTGTTTTTT.

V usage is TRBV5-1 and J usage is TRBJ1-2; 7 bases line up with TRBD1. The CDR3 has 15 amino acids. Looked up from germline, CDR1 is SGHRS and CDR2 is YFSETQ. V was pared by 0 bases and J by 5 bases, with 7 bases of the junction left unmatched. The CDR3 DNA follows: TGCGCCAGCAGCTTGGAACCGGGACAGAGTTATGGCTACACCTTC. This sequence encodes CASSLEPGQSYGYTF.

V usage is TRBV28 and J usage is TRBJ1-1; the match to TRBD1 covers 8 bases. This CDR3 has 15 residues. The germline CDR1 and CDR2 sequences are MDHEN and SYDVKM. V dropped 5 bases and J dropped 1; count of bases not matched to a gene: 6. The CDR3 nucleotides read TGTGCCAGCAGTACACCCGGGACAGGGAACACTGAAGCTTTCTTT. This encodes CASSTPGTGNTEAFF.

CDR3 DNA: TGCAGCGTGTGGGCGAGAGTAGGAGGGACCTACGAGCAGTACTTC. Translating it yields CSVWARVGGTYEQYF. The rearrangement uses TRBV29-1 and TRBJ2-7, with a weak D call TRBD2 (6 bases). CDR3 length: 15 residues. The V end lost 6 bases, the J end lost 2 bases, and 20 bases lay between the germline ends. Germline V gene sequence: CDR1 SQVTM, CDR2 ANQGSEA.

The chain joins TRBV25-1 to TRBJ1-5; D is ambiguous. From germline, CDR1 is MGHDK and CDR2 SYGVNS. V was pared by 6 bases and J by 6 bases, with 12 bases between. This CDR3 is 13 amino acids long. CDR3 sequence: CASSQVGGQPQHF. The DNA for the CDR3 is TGTGCCAGCAGCCAGGTGGGTGGTCAGCCCCAGCATTTT.

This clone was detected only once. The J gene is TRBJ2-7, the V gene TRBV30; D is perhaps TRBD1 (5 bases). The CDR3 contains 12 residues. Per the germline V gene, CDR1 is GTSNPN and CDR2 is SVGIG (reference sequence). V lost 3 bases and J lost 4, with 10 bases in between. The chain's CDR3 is CAWRRTGYEQYF. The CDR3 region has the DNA TGTGCCTGGAGGAGAACAGGATACGAGCAGTACTTC.

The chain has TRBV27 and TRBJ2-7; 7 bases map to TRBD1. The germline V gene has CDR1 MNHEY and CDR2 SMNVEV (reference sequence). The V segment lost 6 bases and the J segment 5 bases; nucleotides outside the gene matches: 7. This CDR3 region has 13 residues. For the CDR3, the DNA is TGTGCCAGCAGGACAGGGTGGGGTGACGAGCAGTACTTC. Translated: CASRTGWGDEQYF.

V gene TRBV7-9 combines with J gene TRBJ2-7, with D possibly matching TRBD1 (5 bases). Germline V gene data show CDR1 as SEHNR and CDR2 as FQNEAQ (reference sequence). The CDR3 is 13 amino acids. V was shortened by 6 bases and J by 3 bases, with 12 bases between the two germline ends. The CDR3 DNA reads TGTGCCAGCAGTCCCCAGGGCGGCTACGAGCAGTACTTC. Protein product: CASSPQGGYEQYF.

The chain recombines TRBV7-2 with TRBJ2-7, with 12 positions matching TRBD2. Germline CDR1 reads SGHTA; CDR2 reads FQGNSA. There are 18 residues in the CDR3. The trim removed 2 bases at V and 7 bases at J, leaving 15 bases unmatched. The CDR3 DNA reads TGTGCCAGCAGCTTAAAGCCCGCTCTAGCGGGAGGGCCGTTTGAGCAGTACTTC. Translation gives CASSLKPALAGGPFEQYF.

The chain's CDR3 is CAWDRNTEAFF. The CDR3 DNA sequence: TGTGCTTGGGACAGGAACACTGAAGCTTTCTTT. The rearrangement links TRBV30 to TRBJ1-1; 7 nucleotides align to TRBD1. Germline V gene sequence: CDR1 GTSNPN, CDR2 SVGIG (reference sequence). The CDR3 has 11 amino acids.

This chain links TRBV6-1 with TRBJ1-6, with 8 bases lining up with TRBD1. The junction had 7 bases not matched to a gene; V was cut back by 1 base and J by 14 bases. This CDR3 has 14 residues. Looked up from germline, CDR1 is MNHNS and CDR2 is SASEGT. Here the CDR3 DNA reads TGTGCCAGCAGTGAAGGGGACAGGCCGAAGTCCCTCCACTTT. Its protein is CASSEGDRPKSLHF.

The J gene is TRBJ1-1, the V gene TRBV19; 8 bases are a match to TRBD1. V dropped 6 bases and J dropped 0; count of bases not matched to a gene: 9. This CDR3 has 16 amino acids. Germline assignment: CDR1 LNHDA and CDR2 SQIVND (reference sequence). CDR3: CASRFGQGPLNTEAFF. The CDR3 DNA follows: TGTGCCAGTAGATTCGGACAGGGCCCCTTGAACACTGAAGCTTTCTTT.

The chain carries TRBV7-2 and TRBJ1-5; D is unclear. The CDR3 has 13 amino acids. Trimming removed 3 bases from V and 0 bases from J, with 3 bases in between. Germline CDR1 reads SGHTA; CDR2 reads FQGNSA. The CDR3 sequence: CASSFYSNQPQHF. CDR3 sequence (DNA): TGTGCCAGCAGCTTTTATAGCAATCAGCCCCAGCATTTT.

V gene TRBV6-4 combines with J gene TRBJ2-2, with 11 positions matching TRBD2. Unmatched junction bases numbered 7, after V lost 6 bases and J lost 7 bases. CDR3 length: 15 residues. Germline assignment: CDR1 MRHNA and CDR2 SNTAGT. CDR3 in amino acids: CASSKLAGVNGELFF. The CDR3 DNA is TGTGCCAGCAGCAAACTAGCGGGAGTTAACGGGGAGCTGTTTTTT.

The CDR3, as DNA: TGTGCCAGCAGTCCCTGGGGACAGGGGGTCAACGAGCAGTACTTC. It codes for CASSPWGQGVNEQYF. The rearrangement links TRBV27 to TRBJ2-7; TRBD1 matches at 11 bases. The CDR3 covers 15 residues. V lost 5 bases and J lost 5; bases outside the gene matches: 8. CDR1 is MNHEY and CDR2 is SMNVEV in the germline V gene (reference sequence).

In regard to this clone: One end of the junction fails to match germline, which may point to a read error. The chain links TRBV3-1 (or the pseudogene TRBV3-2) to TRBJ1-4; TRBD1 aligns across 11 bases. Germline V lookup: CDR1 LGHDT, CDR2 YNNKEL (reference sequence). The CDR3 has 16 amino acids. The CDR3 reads CASSQAPSGTGGKLLF. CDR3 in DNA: TGTGCCAGCAGCCAAGCTCCCTCCGGGACAGGGGGGAAACTGCTTTTT.

The CDR3: CASSTSGGDTQYF. CDR3 DNA: TGTGCCAGCAGTACTAGCGGGGGAGATACGCAGTATTTT. The chain links TRBV28 to TRBJ2-3; 11 positions match TRBD2. The J segment lost 5 bases and the V segment lost 5 bases, leaving 0 bases of the junction unmatched. The germline V gene has CDR1 MDHEN and CDR2 SYDVKM. This CDR3 has 13 amino acids.

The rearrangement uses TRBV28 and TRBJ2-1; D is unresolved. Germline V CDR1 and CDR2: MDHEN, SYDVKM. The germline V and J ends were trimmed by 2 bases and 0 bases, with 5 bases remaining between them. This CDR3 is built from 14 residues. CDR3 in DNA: TGTGCCAGCAGTTTAAGCGACTCCTACAATGAGCAGTTCTTC. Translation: CASSLSDSYNEQFF.

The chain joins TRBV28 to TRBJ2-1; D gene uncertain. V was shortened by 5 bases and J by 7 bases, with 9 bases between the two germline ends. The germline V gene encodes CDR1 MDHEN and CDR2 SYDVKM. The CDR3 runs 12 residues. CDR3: CASSPPRNEQFF. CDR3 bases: TGTGCCAGCAGTCCCCCGCGAAATGAGCAGTTCTTC.

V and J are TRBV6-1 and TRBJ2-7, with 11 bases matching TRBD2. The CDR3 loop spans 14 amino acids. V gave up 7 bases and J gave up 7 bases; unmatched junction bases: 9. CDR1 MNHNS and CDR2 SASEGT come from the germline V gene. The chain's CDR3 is CASTPSGRPFEQYF. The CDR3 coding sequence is TGTGCCAGCACCCCTAGCGGGAGGCCTTTTGAGCAGTACTTC.

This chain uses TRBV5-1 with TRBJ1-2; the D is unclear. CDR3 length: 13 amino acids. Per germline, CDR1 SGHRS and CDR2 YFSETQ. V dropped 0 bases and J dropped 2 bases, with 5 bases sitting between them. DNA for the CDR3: TGCGCCAGCAGCTTGGAACTGAACTATGGCTACACCTTC. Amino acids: CASSLELNYGYTF.

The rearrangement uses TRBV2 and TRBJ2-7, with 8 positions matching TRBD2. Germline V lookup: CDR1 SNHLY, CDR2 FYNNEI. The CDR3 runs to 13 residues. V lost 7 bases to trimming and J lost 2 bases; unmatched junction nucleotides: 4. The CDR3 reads CASTGGIAYEQYF. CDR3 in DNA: TGTGCCAGCACGGGGGGGATCGCCTACGAGCAGTACTTC.

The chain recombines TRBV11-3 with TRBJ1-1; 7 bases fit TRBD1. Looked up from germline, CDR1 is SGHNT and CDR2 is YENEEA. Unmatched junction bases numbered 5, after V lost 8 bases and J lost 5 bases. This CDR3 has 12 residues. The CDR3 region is CASSHRGTEAFF. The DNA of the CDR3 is TGTGCCAGCTCCCACAGGGGTACTGAAGCTTTCTTT.

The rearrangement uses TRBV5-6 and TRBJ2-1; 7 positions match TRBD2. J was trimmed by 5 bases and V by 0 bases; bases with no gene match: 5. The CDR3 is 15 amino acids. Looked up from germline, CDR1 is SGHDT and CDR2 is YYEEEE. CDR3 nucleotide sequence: TGTGCCAGCAGCTTGGGGCTAGCGGATGACAATGAGCAGTTCTTC. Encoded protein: CASSLGLADDNEQFF.

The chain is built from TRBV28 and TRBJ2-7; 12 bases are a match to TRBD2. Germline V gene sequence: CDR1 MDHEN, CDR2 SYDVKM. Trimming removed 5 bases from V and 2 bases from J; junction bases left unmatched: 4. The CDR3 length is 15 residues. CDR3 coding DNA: TGTGCCAGCAGTCCACTAGCGGGAGGACCCTACGAGCAGTACTTC. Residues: CASSPLAGGPYEQYF.

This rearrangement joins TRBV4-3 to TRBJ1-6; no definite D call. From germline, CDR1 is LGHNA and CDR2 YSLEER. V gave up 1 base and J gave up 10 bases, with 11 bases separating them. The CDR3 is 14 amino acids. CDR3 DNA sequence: TGCGCCAGCAGCCAAGTCGAGTCCACCTCACCCCTCCACTTT. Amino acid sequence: CASSQVESTSPLHF.

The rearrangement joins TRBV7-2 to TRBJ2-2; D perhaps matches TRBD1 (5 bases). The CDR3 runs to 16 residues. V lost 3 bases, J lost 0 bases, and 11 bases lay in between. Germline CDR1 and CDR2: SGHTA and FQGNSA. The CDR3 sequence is CASSLGPLSNTGELFF. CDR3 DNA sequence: TGTGCCAGCAGCTTGGGGCCCCTCTCGAACACCGGGGAGCTGTTTTTT.

The CDR3 nucleotides are TGTGCCAGCAGCGTAGGGGGGAGGCATAACGAGCAGTACTTC. It encodes CASSVGGRHNEQYF. V gene TRBV9 combines with J gene TRBJ2-7; a possible D gene is TRBD2 (6 bases). The CDR3 consists of 14 residues. The germline V gene encodes CDR1 SGDLS and CDR2 YYNGEE. The V and J ends lost 0 bases and 5 bases respectively, with 12 bases between them.

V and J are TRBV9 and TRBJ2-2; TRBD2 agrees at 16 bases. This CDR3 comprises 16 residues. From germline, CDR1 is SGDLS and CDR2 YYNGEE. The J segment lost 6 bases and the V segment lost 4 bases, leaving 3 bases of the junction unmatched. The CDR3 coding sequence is TGTGCCAGCAGCCCGGGACTAGCGGGAGGGGCCGGGGAGCTGTTTTTT. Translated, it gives CASSPGLAGGAGELFF.

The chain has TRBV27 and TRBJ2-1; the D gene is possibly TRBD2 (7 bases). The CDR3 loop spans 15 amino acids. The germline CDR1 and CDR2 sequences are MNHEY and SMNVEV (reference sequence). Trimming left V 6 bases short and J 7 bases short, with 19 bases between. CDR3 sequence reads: CASSVLAGAWNEQFF. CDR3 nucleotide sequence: TGTGCCAGCAGCGTCTTGGCGGGGGCCTGGAATGAGCAGTTCTTC.